These 15 T cell receptor beta chains were all obtained from the same sample, sequenced in a study of CD8 T cells in ankylosing spondylitis. Study-wide results and caveats: A TCR beta motif of several highly homologous variants seemed to mark ankylosing spondylitis blood.

TCRdb used MiXCR to reprocess the 5' RACE reads, holding one entry per CDR3 protein. The table has about 800,000 distinct CDR3 sequences, 10% to 15% seen once; the top ten hold more than 0.5%. For these TCRs, the target antigens are not known. The source material was blood, either unsorted or a sorted T cell fraction (not recorded which). The receptors were sampled from a male donor with ankylosing spondylitis.

This clonotype showed up just a few times. V and J are TRBV18 and TRBJ1-4; no reliable D call. Trimming pared 3 bases from V and 5 bases from J, leaving 10 bases between. Germline V gene sequence: CDR1 KGHSH, CDR2 LQKENI. The CDR3 sequence is 14 residues long. CDR3 amino acids: CASSPSPKNEKLFF. CDR3 nucleotide sequence: TGTGCCAGCTCACCGTCGCCGAAAAATGAAAAACTGTTTTTT.

The chain uses TRBV10-3 and TRBJ2-1, with TRBD2 as a possible D gene (6 bases). V was clipped by 8 bases and J by 11 bases, with 34 bases between them. The germline V gene has CDR1 ENHRY and CDR2 SYGVKD. This CDR3 comprises 18 residues. The CDR3 DNA reads TGTGCCATCCAAGAGTACAACCGGGACTCATACCGGGAGCCGAAGCAGTTCTTC. Residues: CAIQEYNRDSYREPKQFF.

In this sample, this clonotype turned up many times. The chain links TRBV5-1 to TRBJ2-1; D is unresolved. V was clipped by 0 bases and J by 6 bases, with 13 bases between them. The CDR3 has 15 residues. Germline assignment: CDR1 SGHRS and CDR2 YFSETQ. In nucleotides, the CDR3 is TGCGCCAGCAGCTTGGTCTCCGAAATATTCAATGAGCAGTTCTTC. Protein: CASSLVSEIFNEQFF.

This clonotype was recorded many times. V gene TRBV5-1 combines with J gene TRBJ2-1; the D gene is possibly TRBD1 (5 bases). The length of the CDR3 is 16 residues. Germline V gene sequence: CDR1 SGHRS, CDR2 YFSETQ. Trimming cost V 1 base and J 1 base, with 12 bases left between them. The CDR3 is CASSLNQGASYNEQFF. The CDR3 region has the DNA TGCGCCAGCAGCTTGAATCAGGGCGCGTCCTACAATGAGCAGTTCTTC.

This clonotype came up a few times. The chain carries TRBV6-2 or TRBV6-3 and TRBJ1-5, with D unresolved. Trimming took 7 bases from V and 1 from J, leaving 11 bases between them. The CDR3 totals 14 residues. Germline V gene lookup returns CDR1 MNHEY and CDR2 SVGEGT. DNA for the CDR3: TGTGCCAGCACCCCGTGGAGGAGCAATCAGCCCCAGCATTTT. Its protein is CASTPWRSNQPQHF.

In its sample, this clonotype was seen a few times. The V gene is TRBV5-1, the J gene TRBJ2-2; D call uncertain. CDR3 size: 13 residues. V lost 0 bases and J lost 8, with 8 bases in between. Germline V gene sequence: CDR1 SGHRS, CDR2 YFSETQ. The CDR3 reads CASSLGPAGELFF. CDR3 coding DNA: TGCGCCAGCAGCTTGGGACCAGCAGGGGAGCTGTTTTTT.

V is TRBV10-3 and J is TRBJ1-2, with TRBD1 matching over 9 bases. The junction had 9 bases not matched to a gene; V was cut back by 7 bases and J by 3 bases. Germline V gene lookup returns CDR1 ENHRY and CDR2 SYGVKD. The CDR3 length is 15 residues. As DNA, the CDR3 is TGTGCCATCACAAGGGACAGGGAACTGGACTATGGCTACACCTTC. Translated, it gives CAITRDRELDYGYTF.

This clonotype showed up many times. J is TRBJ2-5 and V is TRBV10-3; weak D call: TRBD2 (7 bases). The CDR3 covers 12 residues. V shed 8 bases and J shed 4 bases, with 11 bases lying between them. Germline V gives CDR1 ENHRY, CDR2 SYGVKD. The CDR3, as DNA: TGTGCCATCCGGGGAGGGGGAGAGACCCAGTACTTC. This translates into CAIRGGGETQYF.

This clonotype was recorded a few times. J is TRBJ1-2 and V is TRBV7-2, with D perhaps matching TRBD1 (5 bases). Germline V CDR1 and CDR2: SGHTA, FQGNSA. Trimming removed 2 bases at V and 0 bases at J, with 13 bases between. The CDR3 has 16 residues. This chain's CDR3 is CASSLFSRGSNYGYTF. The CDR3 coding sequence is TGTGCCAGCAGCTTATTCTCGAGGGGTTCTAACTATGGCTACACCTTC.

This clonotype has at least ten counts. The chain links TRBV6-2 or TRBV6-3 to TRBJ1-2; 7 positions match TRBD1. J lost 3 bases, V lost 2 bases, and 3 bases had no gene match. CDR3 size: 14 residues. From germline, CDR1 is MNHEY and CDR2 SVGEGT. DNA for the CDR3: TGTGCCAGCAGTTACCTTGACAGGGACTATGGCTACACCTTC. It yields the protein CASSYLDRDYGYTF.

This chain links TRBV18 with TRBJ1-1; D is uncertain. V was cut by 4 bases and J by 6 bases, with 12 bases left in between. This CDR3 is built from 13 residues. Germline lookup yields CDR1 KGHSH and CDR2 LQKENI. As DNA, the CDR3 is TGTGCCAGCTCACAGGTCCTGCCCCCTGAAGCTTTCTTT. Its translation: CASSQVLPPEAFF.

This sequence joins TRBV4-2 and TRBJ1-2; D gene unclear. The CDR3 spans 15 residues. V dropped 2 bases and J dropped 4 bases, with 14 bases sitting between them. The germline V gene encodes CDR1 LGHNA and CDR2 YNFKEQ. The CDR3 sequence: CASSQLEREAYGYTF. Written as DNA, the CDR3 is TGTGCCAGCAGCCAATTGGAAAGGGAAGCCTATGGCTACACCTTC.

The rearrangement uses TRBV5-1 and TRBJ2-5; possible D gene TRBD1, 6 bases. Germline CDR1 SGHRS, CDR2 YFSETQ. The CDR3 runs 14 residues. Between the trimmed V and J ends, which lost 0 bases and 4 bases, there was a span of 10 bases. The CDR3 protein is CASSLGRTAETQYF. CDR3 in DNA: TGCGCCAGCAGCTTGGGACGGACAGCAGAGACCCAGTACTTC.

This clonotype turned up a few times. The V call is TRBV18, the J call TRBJ2-7; 10 bases line up with TRBD2. The CDR3 contains 17 residues. V was clipped by 3 bases and J by 4 bases; unmatched bases: 12. Germline V lookup: CDR1 KGHSH, CDR2 LQKENI. The CDR3 reads CASSPSFTSGIRYEQYF. DNA of the CDR3: TGTGCCAGCTCACCGAGCTTCACTAGCGGGATTCGGTACGAGCAGTACTTC.

This clonotype was recorded at least ten times. This sequence joins TRBV7-2 and TRBJ2-3; D remains unclear. Trimming removed 3 bases from V and 2 bases from J, with 9 bases in between. This CDR3 contains 14 residues. The germline V gene has CDR1 SGHTA and CDR2 FQGNSA. The CDR3 coding sequence is TGTGCCAGCAGCTTCAACTGGGACACAGATACGCAGTATTTT. Encoded protein: CASSFNWDTDTQYF.